These 28 T cell receptor beta chains came from one sample sequenced in a study of read filtering for tumor transcriptome and immune sequencing. Molecular barcoded adaptors covering alpha/delta and beta/gamma chains were used on about 390 ng RNA. TCRdb independently ran MiXCR on the reads; one entry per CDR3 protein. The sample shows tens of thousands of distinct CDR3 sequences, about 22% of them seen only once. The specimen sequenced was a population of CD138-negative cells sorted from bone marrow. The receptors were gathered from a donor at least 40 years old with multiple myeloma.

This clonotype appeared once. A much more abundant neighbour one base away suggests this may be a read error. This chain connects TRBV9 to TRBJ1-2, with 7 bases matching TRBD1. Germline-derived CDR1 and CDR2 are SGDLS and YYNGEE. This CDR3 is built from 13 residues. Written as DNA, the CDR3 is TGTGCCAACAGCACTAGACAGGGCCCTGGCTACACCTTC. It specifies CANSTRQGPGYTF.

This clonotype was counted ten times or more. The CDR3 region is CAGTGGGWGEAFF. CDR3 sequence (DNA): TGTGCCGGAACAGGGGGCGGTTGGGGTGAAGCTTTCTTT. The J gene is TRBJ1-1, the V gene TRBV2; 9 bases map to TRBD1. There are 13 residues in the CDR3. Per germline, CDR1 SNHLY and CDR2 FYNNEI. The ends lost 11 bases at V and 7 bases at J; junction bases unmatched: 11.

This clonotype occurred once. One end of the junction does not line up with germline, which may come from a read error. The chain combines TRBV18 with TRBJ2-3; no clear D. Germline V gives CDR1 KGHSH, CDR2 LQKENI. The CDR3 runs 15 residues. CDR3 bases: TGTGCCAGCTCACCCTTCGGTCTTAACACAGAAACGCAGTATTTT. As protein: CASSPFGLNTETQYF.

The chain employs TRBV30 and TRBJ1-1; no reliable D call. The CDR3 runs to 12 residues. The V end was cut by 5 bases, the J end by 0 bases, with 7 bases between. CDR1 is GTSNPN and CDR2 is SVGIG in the germline V gene (reference sequence). The CDR3 bases are TGTGCCTGGGGACGGGTGAACACTGAAGCTTTCTTT. The encoded protein is CAWGRVNTEAFF.

This clonotype was counted ten times or more. The CDR3 DNA reads TGTGCCAGCAGTGTCGGTACCCCAGATACGCAGTATTTT. Translating gives CASSVGTPDTQYF. The chain is built from TRBV6-1 and TRBJ2-3; D gene unclear. Germline CDR1 MNHNS, CDR2 SASEGT. There are 13 residues in the CDR3. Trimming left V 4 bases short and J 4 bases short, with 9 bases between.

This clonotype was counted many times. J is TRBJ2-7 and V is TRBV27; 10 nucleotides match TRBD2. J gave up 2 bases and V 5 bases, and 0 bases lay outside the gene matches. The germline V gene encodes CDR1 MNHEY and CDR2 SMNVEV (reference sequence). This CDR3 comprises 13 residues. In nucleotides, the CDR3 is TGTGCCAGCAGTAGCGGGGGGGCCTACGAGCAGTACTTC. Translated, it gives CASSSGGAYEQYF.

There are many counts of this clonotype. J is TRBJ1-1 and V is TRBV29-1; a possible D gene is TRBD1 (5 bases). Germline V CDR1 and CDR2: SQVTM, ANQGSEA. The CDR3 covers 13 residues. The V end was cut by 3 bases, the J end by 3 bases, with 11 bases between. The CDR3 bases are TGCAGCGTTGACAGGGTCGGGGACACTGAAGCTTTCTTT. It translates to CSVDRVGDTEAFF.

The chain has TRBV11-2 and TRBJ1-1, with TRBD1 matching 9 bases. Germline CDR1 reads SGHAT; CDR2 reads FQNNGV. The CDR3 extends over 15 amino acids. The junction had 5 bases not matched to a gene; V was cut back by 3 bases and J by 3 bases. The CDR3 region has the DNA TGTGCCAGCAGCTTCACAGGGGGCGCGCACACTGAAGCTTTCTTT. The encoded protein is CASSFTGGAHTEAFF.

The gene calls are TRBV4-1 and TRBJ2-3, with D tentatively TRBD2 (7 bases). The CDR3 is 15 residues long. V was trimmed by 5 bases and J by 2 bases, leaving 14 bases between them. In germline, CDR1 is MGHRA, CDR2 YSYEKL. In DNA, the CDR3 is TGCGCCAGCAGCGGGGGGGGCGCCAACACAGATACGCAGTATTTT. Encoded protein: CASSGGGANTDTQYF.

This clonotype appeared a single time. The rearrangement joins TRBV12-3 or TRBV12-4 to TRBJ1-5, with unresolved D. The CDR3 sequence is 14 residues long. Deletions cut 3 bases from V and 7 bases from J, with 13 bases between. The CDR3: CASSFRVPGQPQHF. CDR3 sequence (DNA): TGTGCCAGCAGTTTTCGGGTTCCGGGACAGCCCCAGCATTTT.

This chain uses TRBV7-2 with TRBJ1-5; D is undetermined. CDR1 is SGHTA and CDR2 is FQGNSA in the germline V gene. The CDR3 consists of 13 residues. V lost 7 bases and J 0 bases, leaving 7 bases between the germline ends. In DNA form, the CDR3 reads TGTGCCAGCAAGCAGTATAGCAATCAGCCCCAGCATTTT. Amino acid sequence: CASKQYSNQPQHF.

This clonotype was detected a few times. The rearrangement uses TRBV5-1 and TRBJ2-5; 12 bases agree with TRBD2. The CDR3 sequence is 15 residues long. Germline V gene sequence: CDR1 SGHRS, CDR2 YFSETQ. The V and J ends lost 4 bases and 2 bases, in that order; junction bases with no gene match: 3. The CDR3 protein is CASSDTSGGQETQYF. The CDR3 DNA reads as TGCGCCAGCAGCGACACTAGCGGGGGGCAAGAGACCCAGTACTTC.

The genes are TRBV29-1 and TRBJ2-7; D could derive from TRBD1 or TRBD2 (5 bases each). The CDR3 loop spans 13 amino acids. Germline V gives CDR1 SQVTM, CDR2 ANQGSEA. V was trimmed by 3 bases and J by 4 bases, leaving 13 bases between them. In nucleotides, the CDR3 is TGCAGCGTTGAGGGTCCTGGGGGATACGAGCAGTACTTC. Its translation: CSVEGPGGYEQYF.

This clonotype has a count of ten or more. V usage is TRBV7-2 and J usage is TRBJ1-1; 7 nucleotides match TRBD1. Trimming at V came to 5 bases and at J to 10 bases, leaving 10 bases not matched to a gene. Germline CDR1 is SGHTA and CDR2 is FQGNSA. The CDR3 has 13 amino acids. The chain's CDR3 is CASSPRQGKVAFF. DNA of the CDR3: TGTGCCAGCAGCCCTAGACAGGGAAAAGTAGCTTTCTTT.

This clonotype was observed a handful of times. The chain combines TRBV18 with TRBJ1-5, with no clear D. In germline, CDR1 is KGHSH, CDR2 LQKENI. This CDR3 comprises 14 residues. The V end lost 3 bases, the J end lost 4 bases, and 10 bases lay between the germline ends. The CDR3 DNA follows: TGTGCCAGCTCACCCCAAGGTCCTAATCAGCCCCAGCATTTT. Amino acids: CASSPQGPNQPQHF.

In this sample, this clonotype turned up many times. V and J are TRBV7-2 and TRBJ2-3; D not resolved. Between the trimmed V and J ends, which lost 6 bases and 0 bases, there was a span of 13 bases. Per germline, CDR1 SGHTA and CDR2 FQGNSA. The CDR3 covers 15 residues. Here the CDR3 reads CASRLSRPSTDTQYF. CDR3 coding DNA: TGTGCCAGCAGGCTATCCCGTCCTAGCACAGATACGCAGTATTTT.

This clonotype was observed many times. The chain links TRBV11-2 to TRBJ2-5; D ambiguous. CDR3 size: 14 residues. V dropped 3 bases and J dropped 2 bases, with 10 bases sitting between them. The germline CDR1 and CDR2 sequences are SGHAT and FQNNGV. CDR3 amino acids: CASSFGRPQETQYF. Here the CDR3 DNA reads TGTGCCAGCAGCTTTGGCAGGCCGCAAGAGACCCAGTACTTC.

This clonotype has a count of ten or more. The V call is TRBV29-1, the J call TRBJ2-1, with TRBD2 as a possible D gene (6 bases). Germline CDR1 and CDR2: SQVTM and ANQGSEA. The V end was cut by 5 bases, the J end by 6 bases, with 8 bases between. The CDR3 contains 11 residues. The CDR3 protein is CSVPGSNEQFF. The CDR3, as DNA: TGCAGCGTTCCCGGGAGCAATGAGCAGTTCTTC.

This chain connects TRBV29-1 to TRBJ2-5; D gene uncertain. Between the trimmed V and J ends, which lost 6 bases and 1 base, there was a span of 12 bases. There are 13 residues in the CDR3. CDR1 is SQVTM and CDR2 is ANQGSEA in the germline V gene. CDR3 nucleotide sequence: TGCAGCGTGAGAGACATTTTCCAAGAGACCCAGTACTTC. Translated, it gives CSVRDIFQETQYF.

As to this clonotype: A far larger clone is off by one base, so a read error is likely. The rearrangement links TRBV6-6 to TRBJ1-6, with TRBD1 matching 8 bases. TRBJ1-1 matches the DNA end more closely, so the J call is doubtful. The CDR3 consists of 16 residues. CDR1 MNHNY and CDR2 SVGAGI come from the germline V gene (reference sequence). DNA for the CDR3: TGTGCCAGCAGTTATTTCAGGGGGCTCGTGATCACTGAAGCTTTCTTT. Translating gives CASSYFRGLVITEAFF.

To note about this clonotype: Since a much larger clone is just one base distant, this may be a read error. The conserved final phenylalanine or tryptophan is absent from the CDR3, which likely points to a read error. This chain joins TRBV20-1 and TRBJ2-3, with D possibly TRBD2 on 5 matching bases. The V end was cut by 5 bases, the J end by 2 bases, with 8 bases between. Germline V CDR1 and CDR2: DFQATT, SNEGSKA (reference sequence). The CDR3 has 12 residues. The CDR3 coding sequence is TGCAGTGCTGGACGGGACACAGATACGCAGTATCTT. Amino acid sequence: CSAGRDTDTQYL.

This clonotype was detected ten times or more. V gene TRBV3-1 combines with J gene TRBJ2-1; TRBD2 matches 9 bases. Germline-derived CDR1 and CDR2 are LGHDT and YNNKEL (reference sequence). V lost 0 bases to trimming and J lost 1 base; unmatched junction nucleotides: 4. The CDR3 consists of 17 residues. In DNA, the CDR3 is TGTGCCAGCAGCCAAGATTGGGCGGGGGGGTCCTACAATGAGCAGTTCTTC. Residues: CASSQDWAGGSYNEQFF.

This clonotype was observed a handful of times. V usage is TRBV6-1 and J usage is TRBJ2-7; D is unresolved. The CDR3 is 14 residues long. Germline lookup yields CDR1 MNHNS and CDR2 SASEGT. V lost 1 base and J 2 bases, leaving 9 bases between the germline ends. DNA for the CDR3: TGTGCCAGCAGTGAAGGTGGGTTTACCTACGAGCAGTACTTC. Protein sequence: CASSEGGFTYEQYF.

This clonotype has ten or more counts. The chain recombines TRBV21-1 with TRBJ2-7; the D segment call TRBD1 is taken from the table without a DNA check. TRBV21-1 is a pseudogene locus. The length of the CDR3 is 14 residues. The CDR3 DNA is TGTGCCAGCAGCCAAGGACAGGGACTCTACGAGCAGTACTTC. This translates into CASSQGQGLYEQYF.

The J gene is TRBJ1-1, the V gene TRBV3-1, with D uncertain. This CDR3 is 16 amino acids long. Per the germline V gene, CDR1 is LGHDT and CDR2 is YNNKEL (reference sequence). Trimming left V 1 base short and J 4 bases short, with 16 bases between. CDR3 in amino acids: CASSQVPAIRGTEAFF. DNA of the CDR3: TGTGCCAGCAGCCAAGTCCCCGCGATAAGAGGCACTGAAGCTTTCTTT.

This clonotype has at least ten counts. CDR3 sequence reads: CASSKGSRATNEKLFF. As DNA, the CDR3 is TGTGCCAGCAGCAAAGGGTCGAGGGCAACTAATGAAAAACTGTTTTTT. The rearrangement links TRBV21-1 to TRBJ1-4. TRBV21-1 is labeled a pseudogene. The CDR3 sequence is 16 residues long.

Concerning this clonotype itself: A much larger clone differs from this one at a single base, so this may be a read error. The V call is TRBV12-3 or TRBV12-4, the J call TRBJ2-1; the D is unclear. V shed 1 base and J shed 11 bases, with 12 bases lying between them. This CDR3 comprises 13 residues. CDR3: CASSLDLTMKQFF. In DNA form, the CDR3 reads TGTGCCAGCAGTTTAGATCTTACAATGAAGCAGTTCTTC.

This clonotype showed up many times. J is TRBJ1-1 and V is TRBV20-1; the D gene is possibly TRBD1 (5 bases). The CDR3 totals 16 residues. Trimming cost V 3 bases and J 3 bases, with 20 bases left between them. The V gene's germline CDR1 is DFQATT and CDR2 SNEGSKA (reference sequence). CDR3 sequence: CSARTEKWFGDTEAFF. The CDR3 region has the DNA TGCAGTGCTAGGACAGAGAAGTGGTTCGGGGACACTGAAGCTTTCTTT.